Detailed here is one TCR beta chain. No antigen is known for it. The approximately 120-subject validation cohort, separate from the approximately 630-subject first cohort, included the donors. The data derive from a study of cytomegalovirus exposure and HLA in healthy donors. Study-wide findings and caveats: According to the study, around 150 TCR beta chains were cytomegalovirus-associated. Subsequent analysis revealed that first-cohort TCR clusters tended to co-occur in the 110 or so validation repertoires. Despite most TCR sequences being rare, some public TCRs occurred in many donors.

Clones were sequenced by immunoSEQ multiplex PCR, and TCRdb holds only the in-frame ones, with some missing. Of about 360,000 clones detected, 86% appear once; the ten largest clones hold under 0.9%. After removal of 5 bases from V and 3 bases from J, the junction contained 9 bases not matched to a gene. CDR3 length: 17 residues. In germline, CDR1 is SGHVS, CDR2 FQNEAQ. This chain links TRBV7-8 with TRBJ2-3, with 12 bases fitting TRBD2. The clonotype was recovered from a woman younger than 35 in good health and CMV-seronegative. The sample taken for sequencing was PBMCs. CDR3 region: CASSGLRTSGVTDTQYF. The CDR3 nucleotides are TGTGCCAGCAGCGGACTGAGGACTAGCGGGGTGACAGATACGCAGTATTTT.